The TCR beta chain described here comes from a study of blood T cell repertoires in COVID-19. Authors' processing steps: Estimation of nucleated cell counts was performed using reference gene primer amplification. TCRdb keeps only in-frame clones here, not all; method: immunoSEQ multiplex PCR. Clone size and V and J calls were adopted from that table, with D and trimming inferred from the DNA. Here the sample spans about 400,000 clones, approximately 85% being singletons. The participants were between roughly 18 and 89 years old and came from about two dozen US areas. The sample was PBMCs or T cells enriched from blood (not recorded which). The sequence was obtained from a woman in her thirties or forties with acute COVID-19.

DNA of the CDR3: TGTGCCAGCAGTTTACATAATCAGCCCCAGCATTTT. Translating it yields CASSLHNQPQHF. V usage is TRBV28 and J usage is TRBJ1-5; D gene uncertain. The CDR3 covers 12 residues. Trimming pared 2 bases from V and 4 bases from J, leaving 3 bases between. The germline gives CDR1 MDHEN, CDR2 SYDVKM.